These 5 T cell receptor beta chains originate from one sample sequenced in a study of T-cell memory formation after mild COVID-19. Each CDR3 protein is one row after TCRdb ran MiXCR on the 5' RACE reads. The sample comprises 180,000 or so distinct CDR3 sequences, about 9.9% of which are singletons, and less than 4% rests with the top ten. Sample: PBMCs or a T cell subset sorted from them (not recorded which). All receptors derive from a man aged 18 to 30 who had mild COVID-19 (a few samples of this study predate the infection). Cell type and time point are not known.

This chain links TRBV10-3 with TRBJ1-5, with D maybe TRBD1 (5 bases). Germline CDR1 reads ENHRY; CDR2 reads SYGVKD. V lost 6 bases to trimming and J lost 4 bases, with 10 bases between them. The CDR3 runs to 13 residues. CDR3 sequence (DNA): TGTGCCATCAGAGGGGCAGCTAATCAGCCCCAGCATTTT. This gives the protein CAIRGAANQPQHF.

This clonotype was seen more than once but under ten times. The chain couples TRBV7-2 to TRBJ1-2; D ambiguous. Germline assignment: CDR1 SGHTA and CDR2 FQGNSA. This CDR3 comprises 13 residues. V lost 3 bases and J 0 bases, leaving 5 bases between the germline ends. The CDR3 reads CASSFSPNYGYTF. CDR3 DNA sequence: TGTGCCAGCAGCTTCTCCCCTAACTATGGCTACACCTTC.

The chain couples TRBV20-1 to TRBJ2-5; 10 positions agree with TRBD1. V shed 5 bases, J shed 5 bases, and the junction held 8 bases outside the gene matches. Germline V gene sequence: CDR1 DFQATT, CDR2 SNEGSKA (reference sequence). This CDR3 is built from 14 residues. The DNA of the CDR3 is TGCAGTGCTGGCCGGGACAGGGGTCGGGAGACCCAGTACTTC. Protein product: CSAGRDRGRETQYF.

The chain employs TRBV2 and TRBJ2-7; D is possibly TRBD1 or TRBD2 (5 bases each). Trimming stripped 3 bases from V and 6 bases from J, with 12 bases between. Germline CDR1 SNHLY, CDR2 FYNNEI. This CDR3 is 13 amino acids long. The CDR3 DNA reads TGTGCCAGCAGTGAGGGGGACGGAACCGAGCAGTACGTC. Translating it yields CASSEGDGTEQYV.

The chain carries TRBV6-6 and TRBJ1-4; D gene ambiguous. V dropped 8 bases and J dropped 3 bases, with 13 bases sitting between them. Germline loops: CDR1 MNHNY, CDR2 SVGAGI (reference sequence). The CDR3 is made up of 14 amino acids. CDR3 coding DNA: TGTGCCAGCCTCAGGCGGAGATCTAATGAAAAACTGTTTTTT. Its translation is CASLRRRSNEKLFF.